This T cell receptor (beta chain) was obtained from a study of regulatory T cells in long-lasting Graves disease. Arm-PCR of CDR3 regions and iRepertoire HTBI primers were the basis on which TCR beta libraries were built. MiXCR was run by TCRdb on the multiplex PCR reads, yielding one entry per CDR3 protein. The sample has around 500,000 distinct CDR3 sequences, around 12% seen once. The V and J ends lost 4 bases and 4 bases respectively, with 8 bases between them. The CDR3 spans 13 residues. Germline CDR1 is MNHEY and CDR2 is SMNVEV (reference sequence). Time point reported: newly diagnosed GD, antithyroid drugs for less than 3 months. PBMCs were the source of the RNA used for TCR sequencing. The sample also formed part of further work on T cells in Graves' hyperthyroidism and ophthalmopathy. From that study: The TCR CDR3 first-round RT-PCR relied on the HTBI primer set. The blood repertoire included most of the expanded thyroid clonotypes above 0.001.

The sample consisted of peripheral blood mononuclear cells (PBMCs), taken at new diagnosis, from a patient treated with antithyroid drugs. The sequence derives from a woman aged 25 to 39 with Graves disease. This rearrangement joins TRBV27 to TRBJ2-4; unclear D gene. CDR3 protein: CASSWGLKNIQYF. In nucleotides, the CDR3 is TGTGCCAGCAGTTGGGGTCTTAAAAACATTCAGTACTTC.